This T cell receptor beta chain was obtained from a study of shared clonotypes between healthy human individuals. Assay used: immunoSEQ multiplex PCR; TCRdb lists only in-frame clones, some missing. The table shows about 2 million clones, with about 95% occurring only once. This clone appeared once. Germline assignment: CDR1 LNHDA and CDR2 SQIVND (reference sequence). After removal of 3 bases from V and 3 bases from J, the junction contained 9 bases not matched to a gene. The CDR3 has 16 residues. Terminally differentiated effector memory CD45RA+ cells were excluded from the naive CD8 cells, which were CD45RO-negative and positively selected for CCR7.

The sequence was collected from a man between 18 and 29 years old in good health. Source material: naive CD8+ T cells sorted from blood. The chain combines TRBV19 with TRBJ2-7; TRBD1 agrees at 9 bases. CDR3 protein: CASSIFLGQGDYEQYF. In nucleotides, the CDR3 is TGTGCCAGTAGTATTTTTCTGGGACAGGGAGACTACGAGCAGTACTTC.